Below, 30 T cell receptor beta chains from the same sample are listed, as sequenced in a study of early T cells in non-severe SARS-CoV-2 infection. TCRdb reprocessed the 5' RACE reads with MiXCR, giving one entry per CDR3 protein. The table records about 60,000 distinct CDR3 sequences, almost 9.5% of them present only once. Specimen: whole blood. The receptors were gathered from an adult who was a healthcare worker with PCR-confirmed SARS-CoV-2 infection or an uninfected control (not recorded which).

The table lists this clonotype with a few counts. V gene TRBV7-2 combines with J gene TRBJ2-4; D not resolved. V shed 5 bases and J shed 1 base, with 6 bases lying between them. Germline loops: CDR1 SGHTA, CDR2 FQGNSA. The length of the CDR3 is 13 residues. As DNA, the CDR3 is TGTGCCAGCAGCGCGTTCGCCAAAAACATTCAGTACTTC. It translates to CASSAFAKNIQYF. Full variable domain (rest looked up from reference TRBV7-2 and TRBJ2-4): GAGVSQSPSNKVTEKGKDVELRCDPISGHTALYWYRQSLGQGLEFLIYFQGNSAPDKSGLPSDRFSAERTGGSVSTLTIQRTQQEDSAVYLCASSAFAKNIQYFGAGTRLSVL.

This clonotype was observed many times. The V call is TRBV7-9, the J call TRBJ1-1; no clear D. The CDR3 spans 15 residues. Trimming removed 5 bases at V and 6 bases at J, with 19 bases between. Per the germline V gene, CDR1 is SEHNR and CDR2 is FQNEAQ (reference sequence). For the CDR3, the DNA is TGTGCCAGCAGCGCTGAGGTTTTTAGGATGCCTGAAGCTTTCTTT. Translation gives CASSAEVFRMPEAFF.

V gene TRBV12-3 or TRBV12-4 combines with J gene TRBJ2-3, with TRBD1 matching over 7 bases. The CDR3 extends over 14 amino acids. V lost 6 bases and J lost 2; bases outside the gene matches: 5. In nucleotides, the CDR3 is TGTGCCAGCAGGAAACAGGGGATCACAGATACGCAGTATTTT. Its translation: CASRKQGITDTQYF.

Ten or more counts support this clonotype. CDR3 protein: CATSDSTLGTGPWAPLHF. CDR3 nucleotides: TGTGCCACCAGTGACTCCACGCTTGGGACAGGCCCCTGGGCACCCCTCCACTTT. This chain connects TRBV24-1 to TRBJ1-6; the match to TRBD1 covers 8 bases. Unmatched junction bases numbered 18, after V lost 4 bases and J lost 11 bases. The CDR3 length is 18 residues. In germline, CDR1 is KGHDR, CDR2 SFDVKD.

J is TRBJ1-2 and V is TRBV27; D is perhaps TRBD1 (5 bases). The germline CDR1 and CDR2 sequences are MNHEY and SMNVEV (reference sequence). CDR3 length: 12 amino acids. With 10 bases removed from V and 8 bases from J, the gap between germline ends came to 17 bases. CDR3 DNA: TGTGCCACCACTACGGGGCTTGGGGGCTACACCTTC. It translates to CATTTGLGGYTF.

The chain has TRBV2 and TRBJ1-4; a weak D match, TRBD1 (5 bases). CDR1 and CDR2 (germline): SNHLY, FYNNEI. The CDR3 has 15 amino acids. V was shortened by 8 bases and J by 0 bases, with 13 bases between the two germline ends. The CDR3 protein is CASRDRGATNEKLFF. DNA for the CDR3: TGTGCCAGCCGGGATAGAGGGGCAACTAATGAAAAACTGTTTTTT.

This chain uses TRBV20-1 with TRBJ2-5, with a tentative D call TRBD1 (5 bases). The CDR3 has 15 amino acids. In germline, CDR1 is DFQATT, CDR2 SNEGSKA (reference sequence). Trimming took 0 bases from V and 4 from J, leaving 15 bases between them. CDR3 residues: CSARDRRKGRETQYF. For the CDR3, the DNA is TGCAGTGCTAGAGATCGTCGGAAGGGGCGAGAGACCCAGTACTTC.

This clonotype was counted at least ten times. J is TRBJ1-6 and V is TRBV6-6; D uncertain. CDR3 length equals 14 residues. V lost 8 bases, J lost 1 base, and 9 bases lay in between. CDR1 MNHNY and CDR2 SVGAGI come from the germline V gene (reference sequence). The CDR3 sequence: CASCSLSYNSPLHF. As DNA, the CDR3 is TGTGCCAGCTGCTCCCTATCCTATAATTCACCCCTCCACTTT.

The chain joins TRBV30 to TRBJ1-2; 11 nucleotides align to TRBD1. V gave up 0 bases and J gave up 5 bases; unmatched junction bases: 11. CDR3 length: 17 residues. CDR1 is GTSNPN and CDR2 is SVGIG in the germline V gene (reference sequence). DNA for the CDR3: TGTGCCTGGAGTGTAACAAGGACAGGGGGCGTTTGGTATGGCTACACCTTC. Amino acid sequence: CAWSVTRTGGVWYGYTF. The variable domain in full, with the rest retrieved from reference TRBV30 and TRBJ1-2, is SQTIHQWPATLVQPVGSPLSLECTVEGTSNPNLYWYRQAAGRGLQLLFYSVGIGQISSEVPQNLSASRPQDRQFILSSKKLLLSDSGFYLCAWSVTRTGGVWYGYTFGSGTRLTVV.

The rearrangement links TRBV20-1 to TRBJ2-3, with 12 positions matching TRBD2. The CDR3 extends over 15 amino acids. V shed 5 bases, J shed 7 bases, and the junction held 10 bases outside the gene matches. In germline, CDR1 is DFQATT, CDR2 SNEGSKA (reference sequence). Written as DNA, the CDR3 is TGCAGTGCTGACGGACTAGCGGGGAACTCTCATACGCAGTATTTT. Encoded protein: CSADGLAGNSHTQYF.

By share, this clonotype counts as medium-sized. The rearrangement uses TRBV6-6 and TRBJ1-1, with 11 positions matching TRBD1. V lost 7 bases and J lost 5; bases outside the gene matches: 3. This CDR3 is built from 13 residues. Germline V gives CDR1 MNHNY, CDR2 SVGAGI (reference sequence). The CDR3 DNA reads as TGTGCCAGCATTGGACAGGGGGCTACTGAAGCTTTCTTT. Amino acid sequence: CASIGQGATEAFF.

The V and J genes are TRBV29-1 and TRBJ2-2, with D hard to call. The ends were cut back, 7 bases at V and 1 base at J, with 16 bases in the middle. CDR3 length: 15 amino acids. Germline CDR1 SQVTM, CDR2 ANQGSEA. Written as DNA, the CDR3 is TGCAGCGCCGGAAGGCTAGGATTGAACACCGGGGAGCTGTTTTTT. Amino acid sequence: CSAGRLGLNTGELFF.

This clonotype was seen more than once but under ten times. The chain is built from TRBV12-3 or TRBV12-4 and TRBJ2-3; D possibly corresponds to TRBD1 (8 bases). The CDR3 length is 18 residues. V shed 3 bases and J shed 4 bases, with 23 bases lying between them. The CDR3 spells CASSLKSQGGIFADTQYF. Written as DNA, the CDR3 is TGTGCCAGCAGTTTGAAGTCACAGGGGGGGATTTTCGCAGATACGCAGTATTTT.

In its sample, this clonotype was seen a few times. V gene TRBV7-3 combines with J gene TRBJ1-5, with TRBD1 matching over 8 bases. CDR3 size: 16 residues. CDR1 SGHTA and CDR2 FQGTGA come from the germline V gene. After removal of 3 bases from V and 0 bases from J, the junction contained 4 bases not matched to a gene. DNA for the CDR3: TGTGCCAGCAGCTTTCGGACAGGGTATAGCAATCAGCCCCAGCATTTT. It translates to CASSFRTGYSNQPQHF.

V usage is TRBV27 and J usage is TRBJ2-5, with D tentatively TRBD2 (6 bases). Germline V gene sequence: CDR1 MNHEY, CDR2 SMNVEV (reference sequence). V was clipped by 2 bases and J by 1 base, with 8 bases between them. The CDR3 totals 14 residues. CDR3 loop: CASSLLGGQETQYF. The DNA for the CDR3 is TGTGCCAGCAGTTTACTGGGGGGCCAAGAGACCCAGTACTTC.

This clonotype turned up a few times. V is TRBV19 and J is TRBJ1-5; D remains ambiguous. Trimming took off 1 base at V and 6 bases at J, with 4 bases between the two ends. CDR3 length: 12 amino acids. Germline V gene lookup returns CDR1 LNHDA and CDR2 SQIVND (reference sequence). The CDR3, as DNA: TGTGCCAGTAGTATAGGGGGTCAGCCCCAGCATTTT. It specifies CASSIGGQPQHF.

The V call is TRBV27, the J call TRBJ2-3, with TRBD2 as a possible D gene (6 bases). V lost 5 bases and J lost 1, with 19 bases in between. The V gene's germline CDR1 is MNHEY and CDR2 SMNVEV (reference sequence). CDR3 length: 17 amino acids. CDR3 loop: CASSTLPEWGGTDTQYF. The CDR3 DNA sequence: TGTGCCAGCAGTACCCTTCCAGAGTGGGGGGGCACAGATACGCAGTATTTT.

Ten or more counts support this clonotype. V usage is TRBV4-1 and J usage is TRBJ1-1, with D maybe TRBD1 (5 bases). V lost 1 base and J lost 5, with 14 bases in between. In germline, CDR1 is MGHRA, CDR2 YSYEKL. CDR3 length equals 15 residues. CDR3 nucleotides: TGCGCCAGCAGCCAAGGTGAGGCAGGGAGGACTGAAGCTTTCTTT. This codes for CASSQGEAGRTEAFF.

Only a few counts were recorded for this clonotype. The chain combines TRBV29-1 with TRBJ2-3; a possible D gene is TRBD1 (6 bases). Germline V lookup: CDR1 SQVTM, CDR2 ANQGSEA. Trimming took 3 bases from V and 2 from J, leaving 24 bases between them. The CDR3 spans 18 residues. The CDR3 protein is CSVDVRPGQLLDTDTQYF. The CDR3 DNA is TGCAGCGTTGACGTTCGCCCCGGACAGCTACTAGACACAGATACGCAGTATTTT.

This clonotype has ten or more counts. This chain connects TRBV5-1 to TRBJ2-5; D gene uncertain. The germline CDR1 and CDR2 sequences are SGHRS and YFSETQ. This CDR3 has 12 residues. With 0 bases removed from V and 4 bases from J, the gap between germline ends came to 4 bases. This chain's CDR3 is CASSLDGETQYF. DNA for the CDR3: TGCGCCAGCAGCTTGGATGGAGAGACCCAGTACTTC.

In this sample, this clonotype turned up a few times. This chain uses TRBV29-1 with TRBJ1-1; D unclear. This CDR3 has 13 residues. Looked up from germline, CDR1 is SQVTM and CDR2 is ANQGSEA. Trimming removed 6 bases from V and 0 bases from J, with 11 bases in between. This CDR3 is CSVPGRMNTEAFF. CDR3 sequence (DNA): TGCAGCGTGCCGGGAAGGATGAACACTGAAGCTTTCTTT.

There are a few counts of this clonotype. CDR3 sequence (DNA): TGTGCTAGTGGGCCGGGGAAGGCCCAAGAGACCCAGTACTTC. This gives the protein CASGPGKAQETQYF. This chain links TRBV12-5 with TRBJ2-5; possible D gene TRBD2, 5 bases. This CDR3 spans 14 amino acids. The V end was cut by 6 bases, the J end by 1 base, with 12 bases between. Germline CDR1 reads LGHNT; CDR2 reads FRNRAP.

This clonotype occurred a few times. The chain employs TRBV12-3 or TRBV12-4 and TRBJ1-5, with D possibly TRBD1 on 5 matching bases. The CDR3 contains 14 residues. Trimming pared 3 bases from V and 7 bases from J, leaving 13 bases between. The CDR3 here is CASSLKGRRQPQHF. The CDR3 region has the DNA TGTGCCAGCAGTTTGAAGGGGAGGAGACAGCCCCAGCATTTT.

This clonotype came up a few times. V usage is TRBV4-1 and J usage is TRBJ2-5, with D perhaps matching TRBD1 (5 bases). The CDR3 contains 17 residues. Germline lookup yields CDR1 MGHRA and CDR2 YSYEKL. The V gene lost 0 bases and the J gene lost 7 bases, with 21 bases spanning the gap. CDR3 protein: CASSQDVTAAARGTQYF. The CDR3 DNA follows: TGCGCCAGCAGCCAAGATGTGACGGCGGCAGCAAGGGGGACCCAGTACTTC.

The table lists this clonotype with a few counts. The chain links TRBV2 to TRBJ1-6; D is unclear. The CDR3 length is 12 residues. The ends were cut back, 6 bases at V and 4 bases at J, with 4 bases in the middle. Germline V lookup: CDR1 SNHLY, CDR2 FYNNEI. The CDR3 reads CASRGYNSPLHF. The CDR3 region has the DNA TGTGCCAGCAGAGGATATAATTCACCCCTCCACTTT.

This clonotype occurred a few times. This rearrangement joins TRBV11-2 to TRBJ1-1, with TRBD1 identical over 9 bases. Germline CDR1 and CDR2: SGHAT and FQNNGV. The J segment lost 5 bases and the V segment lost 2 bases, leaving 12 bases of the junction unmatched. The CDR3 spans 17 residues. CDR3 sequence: CASSLSSGTGPYTEAFF. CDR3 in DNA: TGTGCCAGCAGCTTAAGTAGTGGGACAGGGCCTTATACTGAAGCTTTCTTT.

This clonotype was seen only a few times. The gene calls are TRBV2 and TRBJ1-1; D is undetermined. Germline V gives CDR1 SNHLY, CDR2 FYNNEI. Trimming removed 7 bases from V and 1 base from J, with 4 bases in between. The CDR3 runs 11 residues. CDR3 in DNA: TGTGCCAGCAAAAGGAACACTGAAGCTTTCTTT. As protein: CASKRNTEAFF.

CDR3 sequence: CASSHGQGPTDTQYF. CDR3 sequence (DNA): TGCGCCAGCAGCCATGGACAGGGGCCTACAGATACGCAGTATTTT. The chain employs TRBV4-1 and TRBJ2-3, with 9 bases matching TRBD1. The J segment lost 3 bases and the V segment lost 3 bases, leaving 4 bases of the junction unmatched. CDR1 and CDR2 from the germline V gene are MGHRA and YSYEKL. The CDR3 covers 15 residues.

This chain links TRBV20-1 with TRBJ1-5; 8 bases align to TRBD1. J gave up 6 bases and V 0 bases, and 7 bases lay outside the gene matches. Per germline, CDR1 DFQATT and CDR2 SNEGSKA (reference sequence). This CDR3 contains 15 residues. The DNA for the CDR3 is TGCAGTGCTAGAGATCGCAGGGGGCAAGCTCAGCCCCAGCATTTT. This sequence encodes CSARDRRGQAQPQHF.

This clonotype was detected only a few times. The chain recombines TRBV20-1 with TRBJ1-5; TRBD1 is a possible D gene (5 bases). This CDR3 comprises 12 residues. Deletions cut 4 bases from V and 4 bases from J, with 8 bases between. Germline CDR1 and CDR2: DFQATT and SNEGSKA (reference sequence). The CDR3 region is CSATEGNQPQHF. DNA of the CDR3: TGCAGTGCTACCGAGGGGAATCAGCCCCAGCATTTT.